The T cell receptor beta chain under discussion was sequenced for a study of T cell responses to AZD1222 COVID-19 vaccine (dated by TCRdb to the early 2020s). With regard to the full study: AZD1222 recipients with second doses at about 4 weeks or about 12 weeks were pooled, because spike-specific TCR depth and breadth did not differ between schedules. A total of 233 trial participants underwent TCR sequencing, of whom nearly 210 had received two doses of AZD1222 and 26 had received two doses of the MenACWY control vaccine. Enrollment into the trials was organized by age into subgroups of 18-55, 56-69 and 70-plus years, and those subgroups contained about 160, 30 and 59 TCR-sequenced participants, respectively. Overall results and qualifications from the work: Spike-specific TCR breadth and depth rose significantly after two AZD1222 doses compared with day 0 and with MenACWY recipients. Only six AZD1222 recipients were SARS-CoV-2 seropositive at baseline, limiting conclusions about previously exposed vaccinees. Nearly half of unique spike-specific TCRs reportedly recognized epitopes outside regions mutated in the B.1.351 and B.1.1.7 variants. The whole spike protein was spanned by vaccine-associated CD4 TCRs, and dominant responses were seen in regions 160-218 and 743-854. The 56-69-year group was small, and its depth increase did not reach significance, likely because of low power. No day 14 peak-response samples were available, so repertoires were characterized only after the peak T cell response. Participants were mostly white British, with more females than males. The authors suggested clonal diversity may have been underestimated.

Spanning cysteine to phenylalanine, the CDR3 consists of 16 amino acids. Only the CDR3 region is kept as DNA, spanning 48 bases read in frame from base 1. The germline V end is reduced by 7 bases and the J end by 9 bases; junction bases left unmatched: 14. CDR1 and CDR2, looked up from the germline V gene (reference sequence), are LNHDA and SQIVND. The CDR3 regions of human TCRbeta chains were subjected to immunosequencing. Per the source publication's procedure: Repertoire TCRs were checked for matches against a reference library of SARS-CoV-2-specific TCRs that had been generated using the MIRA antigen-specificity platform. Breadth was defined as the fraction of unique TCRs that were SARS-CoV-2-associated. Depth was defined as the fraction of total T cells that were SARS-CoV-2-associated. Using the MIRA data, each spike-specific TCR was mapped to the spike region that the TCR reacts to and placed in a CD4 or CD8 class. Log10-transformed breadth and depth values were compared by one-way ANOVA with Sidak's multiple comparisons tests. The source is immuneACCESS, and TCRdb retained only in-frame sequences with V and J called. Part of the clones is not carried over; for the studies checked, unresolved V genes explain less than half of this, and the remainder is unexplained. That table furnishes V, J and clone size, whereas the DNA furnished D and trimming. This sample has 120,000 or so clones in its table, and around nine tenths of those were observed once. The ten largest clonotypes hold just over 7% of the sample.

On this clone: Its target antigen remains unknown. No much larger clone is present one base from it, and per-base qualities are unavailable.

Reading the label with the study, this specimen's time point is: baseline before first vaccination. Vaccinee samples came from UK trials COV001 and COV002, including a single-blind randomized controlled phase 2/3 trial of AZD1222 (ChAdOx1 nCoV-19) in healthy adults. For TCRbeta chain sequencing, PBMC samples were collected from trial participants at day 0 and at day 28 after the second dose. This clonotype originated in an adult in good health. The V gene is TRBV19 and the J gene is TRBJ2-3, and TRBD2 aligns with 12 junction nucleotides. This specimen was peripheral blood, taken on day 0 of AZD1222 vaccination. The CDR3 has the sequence CASIQTSGSLAGTQYF. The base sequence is TGTGCCAGTATTCAGACTAGCGGGAGTCTAGCAGGCACGCAGTATTTT.